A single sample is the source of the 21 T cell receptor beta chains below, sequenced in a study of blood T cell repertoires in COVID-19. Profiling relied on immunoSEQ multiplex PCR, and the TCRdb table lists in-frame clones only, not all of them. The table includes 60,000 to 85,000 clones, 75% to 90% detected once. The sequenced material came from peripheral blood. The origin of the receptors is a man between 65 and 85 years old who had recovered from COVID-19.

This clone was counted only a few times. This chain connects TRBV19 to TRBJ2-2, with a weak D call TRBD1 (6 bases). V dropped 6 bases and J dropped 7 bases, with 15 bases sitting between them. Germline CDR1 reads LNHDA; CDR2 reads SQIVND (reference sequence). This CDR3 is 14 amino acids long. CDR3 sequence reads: CASRRAGDDGELFF. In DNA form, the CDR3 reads TGTGCCAGTAGGAGGGCAGGGGATGACGGGGAGCTGTTTTTT.

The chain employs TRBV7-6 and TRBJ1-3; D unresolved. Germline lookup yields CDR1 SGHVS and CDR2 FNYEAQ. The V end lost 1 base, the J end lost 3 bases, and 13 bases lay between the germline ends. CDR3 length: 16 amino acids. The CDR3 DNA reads TGTGCCAGCAGCTTAGGACCTGTCTCAGGTGGAAACACCATATATTTT. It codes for CASSLGPVSGGNTIYF.

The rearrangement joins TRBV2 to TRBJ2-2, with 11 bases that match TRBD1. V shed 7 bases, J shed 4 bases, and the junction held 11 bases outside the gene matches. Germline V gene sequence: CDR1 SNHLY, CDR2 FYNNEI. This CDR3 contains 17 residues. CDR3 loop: CASTPGQGVSGTGELFF. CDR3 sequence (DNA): TGTGCCAGCACTCCGGGACAGGGGGTATCGGGCACCGGGGAGCTGTTTTTT.

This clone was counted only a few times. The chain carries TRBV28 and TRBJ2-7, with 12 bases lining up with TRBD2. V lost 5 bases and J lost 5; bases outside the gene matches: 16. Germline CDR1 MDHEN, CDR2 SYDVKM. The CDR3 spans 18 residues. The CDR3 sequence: CASSPAYLWTSGNHEQYF. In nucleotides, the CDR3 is TGTGCCAGCAGTCCAGCTTACCTTTGGACTAGCGGGAACCACGAGCAGTACTTC.

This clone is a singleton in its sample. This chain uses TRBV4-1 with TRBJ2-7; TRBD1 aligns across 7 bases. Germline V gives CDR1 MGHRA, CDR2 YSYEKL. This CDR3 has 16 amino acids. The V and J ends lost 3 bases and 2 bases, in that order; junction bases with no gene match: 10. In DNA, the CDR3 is TGCGCCAGCAGCCAGGCTCCGGGACAGAAAGCCTACGAGCAGTACTTC. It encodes CASSQAPGQKAYEQYF.

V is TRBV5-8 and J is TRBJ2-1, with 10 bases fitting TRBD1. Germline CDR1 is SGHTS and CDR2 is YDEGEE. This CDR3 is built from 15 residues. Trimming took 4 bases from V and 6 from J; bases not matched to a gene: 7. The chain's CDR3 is CASSLRDRGINEQFF. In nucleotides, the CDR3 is TGTGCCAGCAGCCTGCGGGACAGGGGTATCAATGAGCAGTTCTTC.

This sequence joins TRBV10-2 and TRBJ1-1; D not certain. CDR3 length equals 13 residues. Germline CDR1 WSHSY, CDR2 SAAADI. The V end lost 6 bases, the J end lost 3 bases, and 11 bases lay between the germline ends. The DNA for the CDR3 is TGCGCCAGCAGCCTTGAGAGGGACACTGAAGCTTTCTTT. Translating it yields CASSLERDTEAFF.

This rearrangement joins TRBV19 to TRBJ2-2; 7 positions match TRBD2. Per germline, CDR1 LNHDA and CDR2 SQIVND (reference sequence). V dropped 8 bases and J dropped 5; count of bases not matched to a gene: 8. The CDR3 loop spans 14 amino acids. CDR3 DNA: TGTGCCAGTTCCCGCCGGGGGGTAACCGGGGAGCTGTTTTTT. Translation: CASSRRGVTGELFF.

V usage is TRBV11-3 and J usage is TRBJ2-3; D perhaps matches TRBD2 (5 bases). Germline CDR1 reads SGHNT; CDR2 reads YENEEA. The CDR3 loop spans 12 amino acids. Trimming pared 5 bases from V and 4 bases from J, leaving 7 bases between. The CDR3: CASSEAADTQYF. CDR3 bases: TGTGCCAGCAGCGAAGCGGCAGATACGCAGTATTTT. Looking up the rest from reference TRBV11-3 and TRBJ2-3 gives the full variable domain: EAGVVQSPRYKIIEKKQPVAFWCNPISGHNTLYWYLQNLGQGPELLIRYENEEAVDDSQLPKDRFSAERLKGVDSTLKIQPAELGDSAVYLCASSEAADTQYFGPGTRLTVL.

This CDR3 reads CASSHRGGVGNTIYF. The CDR3 DNA reads as TGTGCCAGCAGCCACCGGGGGGGGGTCGGAAACACCATATATTTT. The chain combines TRBV3-1 (or the pseudogene TRBV3-2) with TRBJ1-3, with D maybe TRBD1 (5 bases). Trimming left V 3 bases short and J 4 bases short, with 13 bases between. The CDR3 totals 15 residues. The germline V gene encodes CDR1 LGHDT and CDR2 YNNKEL (reference sequence).

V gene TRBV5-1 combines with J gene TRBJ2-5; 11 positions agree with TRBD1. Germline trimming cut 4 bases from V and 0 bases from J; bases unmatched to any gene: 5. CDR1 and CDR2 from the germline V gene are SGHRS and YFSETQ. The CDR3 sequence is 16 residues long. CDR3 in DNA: TGCGCCAGCAGCGGTGGGACAGGGGGTTACCAAGAGACCCAGTACTTC. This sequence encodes CASSGGTGGYQETQYF.

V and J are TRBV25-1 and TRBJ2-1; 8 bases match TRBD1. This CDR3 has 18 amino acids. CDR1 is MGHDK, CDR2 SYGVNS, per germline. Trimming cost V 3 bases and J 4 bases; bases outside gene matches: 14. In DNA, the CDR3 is TGTGCCAGCAGTGATCAACGGACAGGGTTCCGGCCATACAATGAGCAGTTCTTC. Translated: CASSDQRTGFRPYNEQFF.

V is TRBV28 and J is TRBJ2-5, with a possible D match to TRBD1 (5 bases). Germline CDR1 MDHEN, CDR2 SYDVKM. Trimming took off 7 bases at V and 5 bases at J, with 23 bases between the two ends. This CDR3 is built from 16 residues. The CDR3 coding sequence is TGTGCCAGCAATAAGGGCAAACAAGGGGTCCGGGAGACCCAGTACTTC. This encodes CASNKGKQGVRETQYF.

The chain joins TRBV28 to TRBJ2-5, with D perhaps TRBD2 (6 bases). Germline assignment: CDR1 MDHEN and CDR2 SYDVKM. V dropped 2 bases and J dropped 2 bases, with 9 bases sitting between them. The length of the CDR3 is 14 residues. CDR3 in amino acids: CASSLTSSQETQYF. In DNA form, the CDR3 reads TGTGCCAGCAGTTTAACTAGCAGTCAAGAGACCCAGTACTTC.

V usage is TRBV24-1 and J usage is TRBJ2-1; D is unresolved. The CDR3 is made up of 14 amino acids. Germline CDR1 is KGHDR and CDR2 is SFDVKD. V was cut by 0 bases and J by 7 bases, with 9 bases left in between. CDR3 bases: TGTGCCACCAGTGATTTGCAGGCCTGGAATGAGCAGTTCTTC. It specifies CATSDLQAWNEQFF.

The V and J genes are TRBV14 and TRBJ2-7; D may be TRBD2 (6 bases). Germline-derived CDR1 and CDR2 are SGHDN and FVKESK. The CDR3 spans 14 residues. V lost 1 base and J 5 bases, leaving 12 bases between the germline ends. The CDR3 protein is CASSQASRGNEQYF. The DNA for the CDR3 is TGTGCCAGCAGCCAAGCGTCACGGGGGAACGAGCAGTACTTC.

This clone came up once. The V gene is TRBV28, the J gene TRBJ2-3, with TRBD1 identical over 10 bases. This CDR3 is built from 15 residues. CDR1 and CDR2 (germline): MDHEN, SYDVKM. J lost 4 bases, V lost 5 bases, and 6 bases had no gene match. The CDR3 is CASSGGGQGPDTQYF. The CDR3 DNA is TGTGCCAGCAGTGGGGGGGGACAGGGGCCAGATACGCAGTATTTT.

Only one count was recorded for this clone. CDR3 amino acids: CASSSSSGVGETQYF. The DNA for the CDR3 is TGTGCCAGCAGCTCGAGTAGCGGAGTCGGGGAGACCCAGTACTTC. The V gene is TRBV7-2, the J gene TRBJ2-5, with D possibly matching TRBD2 (6 bases). Germline V gives CDR1 SGHTA, CDR2 FQGNSA. The CDR3 spans 15 residues. Trimming pared 4 bases from V and 5 bases from J, leaving 17 bases between. The full variable domain, completed using reference TRBV7-2 and TRBJ2-5, is GAGVSQSPSNKVTEKGKDVELRCDPISGHTALYWYRQSLGQGLEFLIYFQGNSAPDKSGLPSDRFSAERTGGSVSTLTIQRTQQEDSAVYLCASSSSSGVGETQYFGPGTRLLVL.

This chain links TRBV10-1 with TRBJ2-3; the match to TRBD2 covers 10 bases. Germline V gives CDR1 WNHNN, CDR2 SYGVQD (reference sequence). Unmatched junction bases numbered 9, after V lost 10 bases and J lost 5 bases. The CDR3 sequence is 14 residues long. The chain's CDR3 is CAIPAGGPKDTQYF. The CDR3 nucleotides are TGCGCCATCCCAGCGGGGGGGCCGAAAGATACGCAGTATTTT.

The chain's CDR3 is CASSEWAGNTEAFF. CDR3 DNA: TGTGCCAGCAGTGAATGGGCAGGGAACACTGAAGCTTTCTTT. The chain combines TRBV25-1 with TRBJ1-1; D unresolved. Trimming shortened V by 1 base and J by 1 base, and 7 bases separated the two germline ends. The CDR3 contains 14 residues. The germline V gene encodes CDR1 MGHDK and CDR2 SYGVNS. Full variable domain (rest looked up from reference TRBV25-1 and TRBJ1-1): EADIYQTPRYLVIGTGKKITLECSQTMGHDKMYWYQQDPGMELHLIHYSYGVNSTEKGDLSSESTVSRIRTEHFPLTLESARPSHTSQYLCASSEWAGNTEAFFGQGTRLTVV.

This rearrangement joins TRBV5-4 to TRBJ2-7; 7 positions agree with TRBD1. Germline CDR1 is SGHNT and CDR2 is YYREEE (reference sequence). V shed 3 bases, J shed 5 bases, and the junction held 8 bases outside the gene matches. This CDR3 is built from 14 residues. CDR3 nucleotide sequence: TGTGCCAGCAGCTACCGGGACAGTAGCCACGAGCAGTACTTC. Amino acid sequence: CASSYRDSSHEQYF.